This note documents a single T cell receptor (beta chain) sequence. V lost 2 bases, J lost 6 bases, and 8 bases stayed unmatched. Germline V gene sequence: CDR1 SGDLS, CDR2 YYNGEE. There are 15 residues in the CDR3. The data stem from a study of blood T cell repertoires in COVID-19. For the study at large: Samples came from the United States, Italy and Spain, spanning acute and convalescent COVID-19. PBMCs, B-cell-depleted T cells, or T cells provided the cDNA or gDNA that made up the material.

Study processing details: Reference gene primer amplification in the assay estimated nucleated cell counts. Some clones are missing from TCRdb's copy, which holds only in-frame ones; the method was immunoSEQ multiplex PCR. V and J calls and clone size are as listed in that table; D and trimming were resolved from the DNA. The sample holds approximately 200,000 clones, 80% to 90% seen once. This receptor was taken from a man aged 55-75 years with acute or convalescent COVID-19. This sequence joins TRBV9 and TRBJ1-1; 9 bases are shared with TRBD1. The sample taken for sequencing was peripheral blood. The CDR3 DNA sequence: TGTGCCAGCAGCGTGGCGGGACAGGGAGGCGCTGAAGCTTTCTTT. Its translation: CASSVAGQGGAEAFF.